These T cell receptor beta chains were read from a single sample in a study of T cell responses to AZD1222 COVID-19 vaccine. Data came from immunoSEQ multiplex PCR; TCRdb stores just in-frame clones and leaves some out. The data contain some 120,000 clones, around nine tenths of them singletons. This material consisted of peripheral blood, taken on day 0 of AZD1222 vaccination. These receptors came from an adult in good health. Each CDR3 is given with its conserved first and last residue. A D gene is named only where the DNA matches it firmly. Part of the rows lack a size; the others show once, few, many or a class for expanded clones.

j_call: TRBJ1-5; cdr3_length: 16; v_call: TRBV3-1/TRBV3-2; d_call: -; clone_size: -; cdr3_aa: CASSQDPGVSNQPQHF; cdr3_nt: TGTGCCAGCAGCCAAGATCCGGGGGTTAGCAATCAGCCCCAGCATTTT
j_call: TRBJ2-7; cdr3_length: 15; v_call: TRBV6-5; d_call: -; clone_size: -; cdr3_aa: CASSQRSSVGYEQYF; cdr3_nt: TGTGCCAGCAGCCAAAGGAGTAGCGTGGGCTACGAGCAGTACTTC
j_call: TRBJ2-5; cdr3_length: 15; v_call: TRBV6-2/TRBV6-3; d_call: -; clone_size: -; cdr3_aa: CASSKKLIGQETQYF; cdr3_nt: TGTGCCAGCAGTAAAAAACTAATAGGGCAAGAGACCCAGTACTTC
j_call: TRBJ1-1; cdr3_length: 13; v_call: TRBV5-1; d_call: -; clone_size: -; cdr3_aa: CASSLPGQGEAFF; cdr3_nt: TGCGCCAGCAGCTTGCCCGGACAAGGCGAAGCTTTCTTT
j_call: TRBJ1-6; cdr3_length: 16; v_call: TRBV7-2; d_call: TRBD1; clone_size: -; cdr3_aa: CASSLRTGSYNSPLHF; cdr3_nt: TGTGCCAGCAGCTTACGGACAGGTTCCTATAATTCACCCCTCCACTTT
j_call: TRBJ2-1; cdr3_length: 19; v_call: TRBV3-1/TRBV3-2; d_call: -; clone_size: -; cdr3_aa: CASSQVGGARGRTNNEQFF; cdr3_nt: TGTGCCAGCAGCCAAGTAGGAGGGGCCAGGGGAAGAACGAACAATGAGCAGTTCTTC
j_call: TRBJ1-1; cdr3_length: 14; v_call: TRBV10-3; d_call: -; clone_size: -; cdr3_aa: CAISGTFMNTEAFF; cdr3_nt: TGTGCCATCAGCGGGACGTTTATGAACACTGAAGCTTTCTTT
j_call: TRBJ2-2; cdr3_length: 16; v_call: TRBV5-4; d_call: TRBD2; clone_size: -; cdr3_aa: CASSLGSGSLTGELFF; cdr3_nt: TGTGCCAGCAGCTTGGGTAGCGGGAGTCTTACCGGGGAGCTGTTTTTT
j_call: TRBJ2-5; cdr3_length: 12; v_call: TRBV7-9; d_call: -; clone_size: -; cdr3_aa: CASSRVEKTQYF; cdr3_nt: TGTGCCAGCAGCCGCGTGGAGAAGACCCAGTACTTC
j_call: TRBJ2-4; cdr3_length: 13; v_call: TRBV19; d_call: -; clone_size: -; cdr3_aa: CASSNGRGNIQYF; cdr3_nt: TGTGCCAGTAGCAATGGACGGGGAAACATTCAGTACTTC
j_call: TRBJ2-7; cdr3_length: 11; v_call: TRBV20-1; d_call: -; clone_size: -; cdr3_aa: CSAFGQNEQYF; cdr3_nt: TGCAGTGCTTTCGGACAGAACGAGCAGTACTTC
j_call: TRBJ1-5; cdr3_length: 17; v_call: TRBV19; d_call: -; clone_size: -; cdr3_aa: CASMRWAADYSNQPQHF; cdr3_nt: TGTGCCAGTATGCGCTGGGCGGCAGATTATAGCAATCAGCCCCAGCATTTT
j_call: TRBJ2-1; cdr3_length: 14; v_call: TRBV7-2; d_call: -; clone_size: -; cdr3_aa: CASSLTRAHNEQFF; cdr3_nt: TGTGCCAGCAGCTTAACTAGAGCACACAATGAGCAGTTCTTC
j_call: TRBJ2-2; cdr3_length: 13; v_call: TRBV24-1; d_call: -; clone_size: -; cdr3_aa: CATSDYRSGELFF; cdr3_nt: TGTGCCACCAGTGATTACCGGTCCGGGGAGCTGTTTTTT
j_call: TRBJ1-6; cdr3_length: 14; v_call: TRBV6-6; d_call: -; clone_size: -; cdr3_aa: CASSYSGQISPLHF; cdr3_nt: TGTGCCAGCAGTTACTCAGGGCAGATTTCACCCCTCCACTTT
j_call: TRBJ2-1; cdr3_length: 15; v_call: TRBV4-2; d_call: -; clone_size: -; cdr3_aa: CASSPPGTAFREQFF; cdr3_nt: TGTGCCAGCAGCCCTCCCGGGACTGCTTTTAGAGAGCAGTTCTTC
j_call: TRBJ1-1; cdr3_length: 16; v_call: TRBV7-8; d_call: TRBD1; clone_size: -; cdr3_aa: CASSLVLRDRGFEAFF; cdr3_nt: TGTGCCAGCAGCTTAGTTCTCCGGGACAGGGGATTTGAAGCTTTCTTT
j_call: TRBJ2-5; cdr3_length: 15; v_call: TRBV5-1; d_call: -; clone_size: -; cdr3_aa: CASSLVSPPVETQYF; cdr3_nt: TGCGCCAGCAGCTTGGTTAGCCCCCCGGTAGAGACCCAGTACTTC
j_call: TRBJ1-2; cdr3_length: 13; v_call: TRBV19; d_call: TRBD1; clone_size: -; cdr3_aa: CASRGQGGYGYTF; cdr3_nt: TGTGCCAGTAGGGGACAGGGCGGCTATGGCTACACCTTC
j_call: TRBJ2-5; cdr3_length: 15; v_call: TRBV28; d_call: TRBD2; clone_size: -; cdr3_aa: CATSLAGGLRETQYF; cdr3_nt: TGTGCCACCTCACTAGCGGGAGGGCTAAGGGAGACCCAGTACTTC
j_call: TRBJ2-7; cdr3_length: 13; v_call: TRBV29-1; d_call: TRBD1; clone_size: -; cdr3_aa: CSGARDRGHEQYF; cdr3_nt: TGCAGCGGGGCCCGGGACAGGGGCCACGAGCAGTACTTC
j_call: TRBJ2-6; cdr3_length: 17; v_call: TRBV24-1; d_call: -; clone_size: -; cdr3_aa: CATSAKPGHSGANVLTF; cdr3_nt: TGTGCCACCAGTGCCAAACCGGGACACTCTGGGGCCAACGTCCTGACTTTC
j_call: TRBJ2-5; cdr3_length: 15; v_call: TRBV9; d_call: -; clone_size: once; cdr3_aa: CASSVVGAAQETQYF; cdr3_nt: TGTGCCAGCAGCGTAGTCGGCGCGGCCCAAGAGACCCAGTACTTC
j_call: TRBJ1-6; cdr3_length: 14; v_call: TRBV2; d_call: -; clone_size: once; cdr3_aa: CASSERAYNSPLHF; cdr3_nt: TGTGCCAGCAGTGAAAGGGCCTATAATTCACCCCTCCACTTT
j_call: TRBJ2-2; cdr3_length: 15; v_call: TRBV10-3; d_call: TRBD2; clone_size: -; cdr3_aa: CATTRTRGITGELFF; cdr3_nt: TGTGCCACTACTAGGACTAGGGGAATCACCGGGGAGCTGTTTTTT
j_call: TRBJ2-7; cdr3_length: 13; v_call: TRBV6-5; d_call: TRBD1; clone_size: -; cdr3_aa: CASTLGQAYEQYF; cdr3_nt: TGTGCCAGCACCCTCGGACAGGCCTACGAGCAGTACTTC
j_call: TRBJ2-1; cdr3_length: 13; v_call: TRBV12-3/TRBV12-4; d_call: -; clone_size: -; cdr3_aa: CASSLAGHQEQFF; cdr3_nt: TGTGCCAGCAGTTTAGCCGGCCACCAAGAGCAGTTCTTC
j_call: TRBJ1-3; cdr3_length: 17; v_call: TRBV6-1; d_call: -; clone_size: -; cdr3_aa: CASSAGTSTLSGNTIYF; cdr3_nt: TGTGCCAGCAGTGCCGGGACATCAACCCTTTCTGGAAACACCATATATTTT
j_call: TRBJ1-5; cdr3_length: 16; v_call: TRBV28; d_call: -; clone_size: few; cdr3_aa: CASRMPSGPTDQPQHF; cdr3_nt: TGTGCCAGCAGGATGCCATCGGGCCCTACGGATCAGCCCCAGCATTTT
j_call: TRBJ2-1; cdr3_length: 12; v_call: TRBV24-1; d_call: -; clone_size: -; cdr3_aa: CATSDRQEGYFF; cdr3_nt: TGTGCCACCAGTGACCGACAGGAGGGGTACTTCTTC
j_call: TRBJ2-1; cdr3_length: 14; v_call: TRBV2; d_call: -; clone_size: -; cdr3_aa: CASRRDTHYNEQFF; cdr3_nt: TGTGCCAGCAGGCGAGACACCCACTACAATGAGCAGTTCTTC
j_call: TRBJ1-5; cdr3_length: 13; v_call: TRBV6-1; d_call: -; clone_size: -; cdr3_aa: CASSETSNQPQHF; cdr3_nt: TGTGCCAGCAGTGAAACGAGCAATCAGCCCCAGCATTTT
j_call: TRBJ2-6; cdr3_length: 14; v_call: TRBV18; d_call: -; clone_size: few; cdr3_aa: CASSVDSGANVLTF; cdr3_nt: TGTGCCAGCTCAGTAGACTCTGGGGCCAACGTCCTGACTTTC
j_call: TRBJ2-3; cdr3_length: 14; v_call: TRBV19; d_call: -; clone_size: -; cdr3_aa: CASREAAGLGAQYF; cdr3_nt: TGTGCCAGCAGAGAGGCGGCAGGCCTGGGGGCGCAGTATTTT
j_call: TRBJ2-7; cdr3_length: 15; v_call: TRBV27; d_call: TRBD1; clone_size: -; cdr3_aa: CASSFTGGYGNEQYF; cdr3_nt: TGTGCCAGCAGTTTTACAGGGGGGTACGGAAACGAGCAGTACTTC
j_call: TRBJ1-3; cdr3_length: 14; v_call: TRBV7-6; d_call: -; clone_size: few; cdr3_aa: CASSPPNSGNTIYF; cdr3_nt: TGTGCCAGCAGCCCGCCCAACTCTGGAAACACCATATATTTT
j_call: TRBJ2-7; cdr3_length: 18; v_call: TRBV4-1; d_call: TRBD1; clone_size: -; cdr3_aa: CASSQVPGSTGQFYEQYF; cdr3_nt: TGCGCCAGCAGCCAAGTACCGGGGTCGACAGGGCAGTTCTACGAGCAGTACTTC
j_call: TRBJ2-2; cdr3_length: 15; v_call: TRBV7-8; d_call: -; clone_size: -; cdr3_aa: CASSLHPGTGGELFF; cdr3_nt: TGTGCCAGCAGCTTACACCCGGGAACGGGCGGGGAGCTGTTTTTT
j_call: TRBJ1-3; cdr3_length: 15; v_call: TRBV19; d_call: -; clone_size: -; cdr3_aa: CASSMEYPSGNTIYF; cdr3_nt: TGTGCCAGTAGTATGGAATACCCCTCTGGAAACACCATATATTTT
j_call: TRBJ1-5; cdr3_length: 16; v_call: TRBV3-1/TRBV3-2; d_call: -; clone_size: -; cdr3_aa: CASSQGWELFNQPQHF; cdr3_nt: TGTGCCAGCAGCCAAGGATGGGAGCTCTTCAATCAGCCCCAGCATTTT
j_call: TRBJ2-2; cdr3_length: 14; v_call: TRBV13; d_call: -; clone_size: -; cdr3_aa: CASKRRANTGELFF; cdr3_nt: TGTGCCAGCAAGCGGCGGGCGAACACCGGGGAGCTGTTTTTT
j_call: TRBJ1-3; cdr3_length: 17; v_call: TRBV4-1; d_call: -; clone_size: once; cdr3_aa: CASSQVGGRTTGNTIYF; cdr3_nt: TGCGCCAGCAGCCAAGTTGGGGGCCGGACTACTGGAAACACCATATATTTT
j_call: TRBJ1-5; cdr3_length: 16; v_call: TRBV19; d_call: TRBD1; clone_size: -; cdr3_aa: CATTPAGQGFVQPQHF; cdr3_nt: TGTGCCACTACCCCCGCAGGACAGGGTTTTGTTCAGCCCCAGCATTTT
j_call: TRBJ2-7; cdr3_length: 13; v_call: TRBV7-8; d_call: -; clone_size: -; cdr3_aa: CASSLAGRYEQYF; cdr3_nt: TGTGCCAGCAGCTTAGCGGGCAGGTACGAGCAGTACTTC